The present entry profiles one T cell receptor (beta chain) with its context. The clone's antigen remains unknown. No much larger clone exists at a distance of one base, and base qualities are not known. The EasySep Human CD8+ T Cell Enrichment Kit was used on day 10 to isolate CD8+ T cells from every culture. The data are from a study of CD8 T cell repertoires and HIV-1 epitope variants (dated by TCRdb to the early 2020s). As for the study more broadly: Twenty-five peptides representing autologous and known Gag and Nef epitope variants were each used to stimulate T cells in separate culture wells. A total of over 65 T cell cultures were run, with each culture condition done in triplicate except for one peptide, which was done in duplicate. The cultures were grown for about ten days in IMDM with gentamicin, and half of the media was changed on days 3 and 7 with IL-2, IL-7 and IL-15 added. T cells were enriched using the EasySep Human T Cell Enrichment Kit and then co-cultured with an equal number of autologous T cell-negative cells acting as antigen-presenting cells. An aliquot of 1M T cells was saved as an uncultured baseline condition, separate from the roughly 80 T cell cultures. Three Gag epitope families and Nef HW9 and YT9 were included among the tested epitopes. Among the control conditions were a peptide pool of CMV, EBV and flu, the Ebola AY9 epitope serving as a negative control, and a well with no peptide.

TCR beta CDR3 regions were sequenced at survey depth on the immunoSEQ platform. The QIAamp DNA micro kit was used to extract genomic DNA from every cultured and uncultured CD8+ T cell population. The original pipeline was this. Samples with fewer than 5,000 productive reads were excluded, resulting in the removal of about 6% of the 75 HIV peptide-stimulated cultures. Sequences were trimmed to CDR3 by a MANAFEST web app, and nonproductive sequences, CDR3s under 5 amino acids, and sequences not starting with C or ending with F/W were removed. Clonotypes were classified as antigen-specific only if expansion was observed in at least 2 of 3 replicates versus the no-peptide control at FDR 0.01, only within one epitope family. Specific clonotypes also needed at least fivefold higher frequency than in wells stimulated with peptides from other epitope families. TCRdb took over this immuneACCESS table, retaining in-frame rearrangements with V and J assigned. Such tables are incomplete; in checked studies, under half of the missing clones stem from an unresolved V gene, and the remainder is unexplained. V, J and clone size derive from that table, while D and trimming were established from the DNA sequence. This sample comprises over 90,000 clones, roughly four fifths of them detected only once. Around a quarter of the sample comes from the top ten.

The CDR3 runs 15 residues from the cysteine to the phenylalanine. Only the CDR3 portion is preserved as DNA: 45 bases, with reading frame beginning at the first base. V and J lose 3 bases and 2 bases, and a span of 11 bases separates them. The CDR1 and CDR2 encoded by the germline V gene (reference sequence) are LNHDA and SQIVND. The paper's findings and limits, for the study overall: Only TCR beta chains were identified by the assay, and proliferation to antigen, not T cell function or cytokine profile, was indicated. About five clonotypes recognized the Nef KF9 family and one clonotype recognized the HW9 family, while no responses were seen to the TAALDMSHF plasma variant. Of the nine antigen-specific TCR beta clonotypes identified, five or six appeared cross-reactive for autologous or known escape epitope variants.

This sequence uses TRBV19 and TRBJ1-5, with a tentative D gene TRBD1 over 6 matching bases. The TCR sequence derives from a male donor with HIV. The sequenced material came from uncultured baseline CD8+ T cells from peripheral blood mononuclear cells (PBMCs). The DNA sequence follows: TGTGCCAGTAGTATTTTAGGGGGGGGCAATCAGCCCCAGCATTTT. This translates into CASSILGGGNQPQHF.